This is a list of T cell receptor beta chains from one sample in a study of T-cell reconstitution after alpha-beta-depleted transplantation in children. TCRdb re-derived calls from the PCR reads in MiXCR, one entry per CDR3 protein. The data hold some 290,000 distinct CDR3 sequences, with approximately 9.8% observed a single time. The sample consisted of PBMCs from the stem cell graft donor, taken from the stem cell graft. These receptor sequences come from a human donor who donated a stem cell graft to a child with SCID. The CDR3 runs from the conserved cysteine through the conserved F or W. D genes are given only for firm matches. The listing skips clone size in some rows; elsewhere it reads once, few, many or a size class.

TRBJ2-7 TRBV12-3/TRBV12-4 - few CASTIGGYEQYF TGTGCCAGCACCATCGGGGGTTACGAGCAGTACTTC
TRBJ2-1 TRBV5-5 TRBD1 - CASSFIQGAVDEQFF TGTGCCAGCAGTTTCATACAGGGGGCGGTGGATGAGCAGTTCTTC
TRBJ2-7 TRBV7-6 TRBD1 - CASSPQGALYEQYF TGTGCCAGCAGCCCGCAGGGGGCCCTCTACGAGCAGTACTTC
TRBJ1-5 TRBV9 - few CASSVEGADNQPQHF TGTGCCAGCAGCGTAGAAGGGGCCGACAATCAGCCCCAGCATTTT
TRBJ1-5 TRBV2 - many CASSEGGSNQPQHF TGTGCCAGCAGTGAAGGGGGCAGCAATCAGCCCCAGCATTTT
TRBJ1-2 TRBV20-1 TRBD1 few CSAQKQGTNYGYTF TGCAGTGCACAAAAACAGGGGACCAACTATGGCTACACCTTC
TRBJ2-3 TRBV28 TRBD1 - CASSSYPGQGHTDTQYF TGTGCCAGCAGTTCTTACCCGGGACAGGGTCACACAGATACGCAGTATTTT
TRBJ1-1 TRBV5-1 TRBD1 many CASSLSRDRVTEAFF TGCGCCAGCAGCTTATCCCGGGACAGGGTCACTGAAGCTTTCTTT
TRBJ2-7 TRBV27 - - CASSLTGTGFYEQYF TGTGCCAGCAGTTTAACCGGGACGGGATTCTACGAGCAGTACTTC
TRBJ2-7 TRBV7-6 - - CASSFADGQQYF TGTGCCAGCAGCTTCGCCGACGGCCAGCAGTACTTC
TRBJ1-6 TRBV7-6 - few CASSLLADSSYNSPLHF TGTGCCAGCAGCTTATTGGCCGATAGCTCCTATAATTCACCCCTCCACTTT
TRBJ2-7 TRBV12-3/TRBV12-4 TRBD2 few CASSLATSGTYEQYF TGTGCCAGCAGTTTAGCTACTAGCGGGACCTACGAGCAGTACTTC
TRBJ2-3 TRBV9 TRBD1 - CASSLMDRETDTQYF TGTGCCAGCAGCCTCATGGACAGGGAGACAGATACGCAGTATTTT
TRBJ1-1 TRBV6-2/TRBV6-3 - - CASSGQVNTEAFF TGTGCCAGCAGTGGCCAGGTGAACACTGAAGCTTTCTTT
TRBJ1-1 TRBV7-9 - few CASSAATEAFF TGTGCCAGCAGCGCCGCCACTGAAGCTTTCTTT
TRBJ2-4 TRBV15 TRBD1 - CATSTGQGKNIQYF TGTGCCACCAGCACCGGACAGGGCAAAAACATTCAGTACTTC